The 31 T cell receptor beta chains below were found in one sample sequenced in a study of shared clonotypes between healthy human individuals. Sequencing used immunoSEQ multiplex PCR; TCRdb keeps in-frame clones, though not all of them. The sample includes about 120,000 clones, around 68% of them seen just once. Sequencing was carried out using memory CD8+ T cells sorted from blood. Subset noted: CD45RO+ cells pooled with CCR7-negative TemRA cells. These receptors were taken from a woman under 40 in good health.

V gene TRBV25-1 combines with J gene TRBJ1-4; 7 bases agree with TRBD1. The J segment lost 2 bases and the V segment lost 1 base, leaving 1 base of the junction unmatched. Germline V lookup: CDR1 MGHDK, CDR2 SYGVNS. The CDR3 is made up of 15 amino acids. The CDR3 DNA is TGTGCCAGCAGTGAATCACAGGGGACTAATGAAAAACTGTTTTTT. Translated: CASSESQGTNEKLFF. Complete variable domain (other parts from reference TRBV25-1 and TRBJ1-4): EADIYQTPRYLVIGTGKKITLECSQTMGHDKMYWYQQDPGMELHLIHYSYGVNSTEKGDLSSESTVSRIRTEHFPLTLESARPSHTSQYLCASSESQGTNEKLFFGSGTQLSVL.

This rearrangement joins TRBV5-1 to TRBJ2-7; D gene unclear. Germline V gene lookup returns CDR1 SGHRS and CDR2 YFSETQ. This CDR3 is built from 15 residues. V shed 0 bases and J shed 2 bases, with 12 bases lying between them. CDR3: CASSLGYGVAYEQYF. In DNA form, the CDR3 reads TGCGCCAGCAGCTTGGGTTATGGGGTTGCCTACGAGCAGTACTTC.

This chain uses TRBV2 with TRBJ2-5; the D gene is possibly TRBD1 (6 bases). Trimming left V 3 bases short and J 5 bases short, with 19 bases between. This CDR3 spans 16 amino acids. Germline V gives CDR1 SNHLY, CDR2 FYNNEI. The CDR3 protein is CASSEVGATPRETQYF. The CDR3 bases are TGTGCCAGCAGTGAGGTGGGGGCCACCCCGAGGGAGACCCAGTACTTC.

This chain uses TRBV27 with TRBJ2-7; no reliable D call. V lost 2 bases and J 7 bases, leaving 15 bases between the germline ends. Germline-derived CDR1 and CDR2 are MNHEY and SMNVEV (reference sequence). This CDR3 is 14 amino acids long. CDR3 nucleotides: TGTGCCAGCAGTTTACGTAGAAACTTACTTGAGCAGTACTTC. Translation gives CASSLRRNLLEQYF.

The chain combines TRBV7-9 with TRBJ2-5; 8 bases map to TRBD2. The V gene's germline CDR1 is SEHNR and CDR2 FQNEAQ (reference sequence). V lost 1 base, J lost 4 bases, and 8 bases stayed unmatched. The CDR3 loop spans 16 amino acids. The CDR3 sequence: CASSLVVGRAGETQYF. The CDR3 DNA reads TGTGCCAGCAGCTTAGTGGTCGGGAGGGCCGGAGAGACCCAGTACTTC.

This chain joins TRBV5-1 and TRBJ2-7, with D possibly matching TRBD2 (5 bases). CDR1 is SGHRS, CDR2 YFSETQ, per germline. The CDR3 is made up of 16 amino acids. V lost 4 bases and J lost 4, with 21 bases in between. The CDR3 sequence: CASSPRAAVGGYEQYF. In DNA, the CDR3 is TGCGCCAGCAGCCCGCGAGCGGCAGTCGGCGGGTACGAGCAGTACTTC.

The gene calls are TRBV5-1 and TRBJ1-2, with 8 nucleotides matching TRBD1. Looked up from germline, CDR1 is SGHRS and CDR2 is YFSETQ. The CDR3 contains 15 residues. V lost 5 bases and J lost 8; bases outside the gene matches: 14. As DNA, the CDR3 is TGCGCCAGCAGTCTCTATTTCGACAGGGGTGGCGGCTACACCTTC. It codes for CASSLYFDRGGGYTF.

The chain joins TRBV7-8 to TRBJ2-3; no clear D gene. The CDR3 runs 12 residues. The germline gives CDR1 SGHVS, CDR2 FQNEAQ. The V and J ends lost 6 bases and 0 bases respectively, with 4 bases between them. The CDR3, as DNA: TGTGCCAGCAGACCTAGCACAGATACGCAGTATTTT. Its protein product is CASRPSTDTQYF.

The chain links TRBV5-1 to TRBJ2-7, with D possibly being TRBD2 (6 bases). The CDR3 is 15 residues long. The germline CDR1 and CDR2 sequences are SGHRS and YFSETQ. V shed 4 bases and J shed 4 bases, with 18 bases lying between them. The DNA for the CDR3 is TGCGCCAGCAGCACCCGACTAGGCGTTTTGTACGAGCAGTACTTC. Protein sequence: CASSTRLGVLYEQYF.

The gene calls are TRBV27 and TRBJ1-1, with TRBD1 as a possible D gene (5 bases). The V gene's germline CDR1 is MNHEY and CDR2 SMNVEV (reference sequence). The CDR3 totals 14 residues. Trimming cost V 3 bases and J 4 bases, with 12 bases left between them. The CDR3 loop reads CASSFMGVATEAFF. CDR3 in DNA: TGTGCCAGCAGTTTTATGGGGGTGGCCACTGAAGCTTTCTTT.

This clone was observed once. This rearrangement joins TRBV28 to TRBJ2-7; 11 nucleotides line up with TRBD2. CDR1 is MDHEN, CDR2 SYDVKM, per germline. CDR3 size: 14 residues. Losses at the gene ends were 3 bases for V and 5 bases for J; bases not matched to a gene: 3. In DNA form, the CDR3 reads TGTGCCAGCAGTTTTACTAGCGGGAGTAACGAGCAGTACTTC. Its translation: CASSFTSGSNEQYF.

This chain links TRBV14 with TRBJ1-1, with a tentative D call TRBD1 (6 bases). The V end lost 1 base, the J end lost 0 bases, and 9 bases lay between the germline ends. The CDR3 is made up of 15 amino acids. Germline V gene lookup returns CDR1 SGHDN and CDR2 FVKESK. CDR3 sequence (DNA): TGTGCCAGCAGCCAAGGGAGGGGGGTGAACACTGAAGCTTTCTTT. This sequence encodes CASSQGRGVNTEAFF.

The J gene is TRBJ2-4, the V gene TRBV5-8, with 11 bases lining up with TRBD2. CDR3 length: 17 residues. With V trimmed by 3 bases and J by 0 bases, 5 bases remained unmatched. Germline V gene data show CDR1 as SGHTS and CDR2 as YDEGEE. CDR3 sequence reads: CASSSGLAGLAKNIQYF. The DNA of the CDR3 is TGTGCCAGCAGCTCAGGACTAGCGGGTTTAGCCAAAAACATTCAGTACTTC.

This clone was seen a single time. The gene calls are TRBV7-8 and TRBJ2-7; a possible D gene is TRBD2 (6 bases). CDR3 length equals 15 residues. CDR1 is SGHVS and CDR2 is FQNEAQ in the germline V gene. Trimming removed 5 bases from V and 6 bases from J, with 20 bases in between. The chain's CDR3 is CASSQRRGRLAEQYF. CDR3 DNA: TGTGCCAGCAGCCAGAGGCGGGGCCGTTTGGCCGAGCAGTACTTC. Looking up the rest from reference TRBV7-8 and TRBJ2-7 gives the full variable domain: GAGVSQSPRYKVAKRGQDVALRCDPISGHVSLFWYQQALGQGPEFLTYFQNEAQLDKSGLPSDRFFAERPEGSVSTLKIQRTQQEDSAVYLCASSQRRGRLAEQYFGPGTRLTVT.

The chain combines TRBV27 with TRBJ1-1; D remains ambiguous. This CDR3 has 11 residues. Germline lookup yields CDR1 MNHEY and CDR2 SMNVEV (reference sequence). V lost 7 bases, J lost 1 base, and 4 bases lay in between. CDR3: CASIRNTEAFF. CDR3 bases: TGTGCCAGCATTCGGAACACTGAAGCTTTCTTT.

CDR3 sequence reads: CASSSGYRGEGEAFF. The CDR3 bases are TGTGCCAGCAGCTCGGGATACAGGGGGGAGGGTGAAGCTTTCTTT. The V and J genes are TRBV11-2 and TRBJ1-1; 8 bases line up with TRBD1. The V and J ends lost 4 bases and 7 bases, in that order; junction bases with no gene match: 11. The CDR3 is 15 amino acids. Germline CDR1 SGHAT, CDR2 FQNNGV.

The rearrangement uses TRBV2 and TRBJ2-7; unclear D gene. Looked up from germline, CDR1 is SNHLY and CDR2 is FYNNEI. CDR3 length equals 13 residues. Trimming pared 1 base from V and 5 bases from J, leaving 9 bases between. The CDR3 DNA follows: TGTGCCAGCAGTGAAGGGTTTAGCCACGAGCAGTACTTC. It specifies CASSEGFSHEQYF.

This clone appeared many times. The chain joins TRBV5-6 to TRBJ2-5; possibly TRBD2 for D (5 bases). The J call could be wrong; TRBJ2-7 is a better fit for the DNA end. The CDR3 consists of 14 residues. CDR1 SGHDT and CDR2 YYEEEE come from the germline V gene. The CDR3 loop reads CASSPGDFRGEQYF. The CDR3 DNA reads as TGTGCCAGCAGCCCCGGAGATTTTCGGGGCGAGCAGTACTTC.

A few counts support this clone. The CDR3 sequence: CAWERTGADTQYF. The CDR3 bases are TGTGCCTGGGAGAGAACGGGGGCAGATACGCAGTATTTT. J is TRBJ2-3 and V is TRBV30, with D possibly matching TRBD2 (6 bases). Trimming stripped 5 bases from V and 4 bases from J, with 13 bases between. The CDR3 length is 13 residues. CDR1 GTSNPN and CDR2 SVGIG come from the germline V gene (reference sequence).

The V gene is TRBV11-3, the J gene TRBJ2-1; D is undetermined. Trimming pared 5 bases from V and 8 bases from J, leaving 10 bases between. The CDR3 extends over 12 amino acids. Per germline, CDR1 SGHNT and CDR2 YENEEA. The CDR3: CASSRRSDEQFF. The DNA of the CDR3 is TGTGCCAGCAGCCGAAGGTCGGATGAGCAGTTCTTC.

The rearrangement uses TRBV27 and TRBJ1-5; weak D call: TRBD1 (5 bases). Germline V gene sequence: CDR1 MNHEY, CDR2 SMNVEV (reference sequence). V was clipped by 7 bases and J by 0 bases, with 13 bases between them. The CDR3 spans 15 residues. The CDR3 region has the DNA TGTGCCAGCAAACAGACAGAGCCTAGCAATCAGCCCCAGCATTTT. Protein: CASKQTEPSNQPQHF.

V usage is TRBV23-1 and J usage is TRBJ2-5; the D gene is possibly TRBD2 (7 bases). Gene TRBJ2-7 matches the end of the DNA better, so the J call may be wrong. TRBV23-1 is placed among ORFs of uncertain function. CDR3 length equals 16 residues. Here the CDR3 DNA reads TGCGCCAGCACCACAAAGGGGGGGACGGAGGCCTACGAGCAGTACTTC. As protein: CASTTKGGTEAYEQYF.

V usage is TRBV30 and J usage is TRBJ1-5; 8 nucleotides agree with TRBD1. Germline-derived CDR1 and CDR2 are GTSNPN and SVGIG (reference sequence). The CDR3 totals 13 residues. V shed 4 bases, J shed 3 bases, and the junction held 2 bases outside the gene matches. The CDR3: CAWNRGANQPQHF. The CDR3 region has the DNA TGTGCCTGGAACAGGGGGGCCAATCAGCCCCAGCATTTT.

This chain links TRBV2 with TRBJ2-7; possible D gene TRBD1, 5 bases. Germline CDR1 SNHLY, CDR2 FYNNEI. The CDR3 extends over 16 amino acids. Trimming pared 7 bases from V and 5 bases from J, leaving 24 bases between. The CDR3 is CASTHLGAGKSNEQYF. CDR3 coding DNA: TGTGCCAGCACACACCTTGGGGCAGGCAAAAGCAACGAGCAGTACTTC.

This clone turned up a few times. The identical CDR3 is also encoded by other nucleotide sequences in the sample. The CDR3 is CASGGLYNEQFF. The DNA for the CDR3 is TGTGCCAGCGGGGGACTCTACAATGAGCAGTTCTTC. The chain employs TRBV6-6 and TRBJ2-1, with D possibly TRBD2 on 6 matching bases. The germline V and J ends were trimmed by 8 bases and 3 bases, with 8 bases remaining between them. The germline V gene has CDR1 MNHNY and CDR2 SVGAGI (reference sequence). There are 12 residues in the CDR3.

The chain has TRBV10-2 and TRBJ1-1, with TRBD1 matching over 7 bases. The CDR3 is 15 amino acids. The V gene's germline CDR1 is WSHSY and CDR2 SAAADI. V lost 3 bases, J lost 2 bases, and 6 bases stayed unmatched. CDR3 in amino acids: CASSDLGGVNTEAFF. CDR3 nucleotide sequence: TGCGCCAGCAGTGATTTAGGGGGCGTTAACACTGAAGCTTTCTTT.

This clone was observed at least ten times. Other DNA sequences in this sample translate to the same CDR3. V gene TRBV9 combines with J gene TRBJ2-7; 7 positions match TRBD1. Germline V gives CDR1 SGDLS, CDR2 YYNGEE. CDR3 length: 14 residues. J was trimmed by 5 bases and V by 0 bases; bases with no gene match: 5. The DNA for the CDR3 is TGTGCCAGCAGCGTAGGAGGGGGCAGCGACGAGCAGTACTTC. Its protein is CASSVGGGSDEQYF.

Only a few counts were recorded for this clone. The J gene is TRBJ2-1, the V gene TRBV9, with 9 bases lining up with TRBD2. Germline-derived CDR1 and CDR2 are SGDLS and YYNGEE. This CDR3 comprises 16 residues. V was pared by 0 bases and J by 8 bases, with 9 bases of the junction left unmatched. The CDR3 region has the DNA TGTGCCAGCAGCGTAGCTGGGACTAGCCCGGTTTATGAGCAGTTCTTC. Protein product: CASSVAGTSPVYEQFF.

V usage is TRBV5-4 and J usage is TRBJ2-7; D is ambiguous. The CDR3 totals 14 residues. Germline V lookup: CDR1 SGHNT, CDR2 YYREEE (reference sequence). V was clipped by 2 bases and J by 5 bases, with 14 bases between them. The CDR3: CASSFATGRDEQYF. CDR3 coding DNA: TGTGCCAGCAGCTTCGCTACGGGCCGCGACGAGCAGTACTTC. Drawing the rest from reference TRBV5-4 and TRBJ2-7, the complete variable domain is ETGVTQSPTHLIKTRGQQVTLRCSSQSGHNTVSWYQQALGQGPQFIFQYYREEENGRGNFPPRFSGLQFPNYSSELNVNALELDDSALYLCASSFATGRDEQYFGPGTRLTVT.

V usage is TRBV7-6 and J usage is TRBJ1-5; tentative D call: TRBD1 (6 bases). Between the trimmed V and J ends, which lost 0 bases and 2 bases, there was a span of 8 bases. The germline V gene encodes CDR1 SGHVS and CDR2 FNYEAQ. The length of the CDR3 is 15 residues. The CDR3 reads CASSLAGGRNQPQHF. The CDR3 DNA reads TGTGCCAGCAGCTTAGCGGGGGGGCGCAATCAGCCCCAGCATTTT. The full variable domain, with the rest looked up from reference TRBV7-6 and TRBJ1-5, is GAGVSQSPRYKVTKRGQDVALRCDPISGHVSLYWYRQALGQGPEFLTYFNYEAQQDKSGLPNDRFSAERPEGSISTLTIQRTEQRDSAMYRCASSLAGGRNQPQHFGDGTRLSIL.

DNA of the CDR3: TGTGCCAGCAGGGACACCGGGGAGCTGTTTTTT. Amino acids: CASRDTGELFF. The chain is built from TRBV28 and TRBJ2-2; no reliable D call. V was shortened by 6 bases and J by 3 bases, with 2 bases between the two germline ends. Per germline, CDR1 MDHEN and CDR2 SYDVKM. The CDR3 has 11 residues.